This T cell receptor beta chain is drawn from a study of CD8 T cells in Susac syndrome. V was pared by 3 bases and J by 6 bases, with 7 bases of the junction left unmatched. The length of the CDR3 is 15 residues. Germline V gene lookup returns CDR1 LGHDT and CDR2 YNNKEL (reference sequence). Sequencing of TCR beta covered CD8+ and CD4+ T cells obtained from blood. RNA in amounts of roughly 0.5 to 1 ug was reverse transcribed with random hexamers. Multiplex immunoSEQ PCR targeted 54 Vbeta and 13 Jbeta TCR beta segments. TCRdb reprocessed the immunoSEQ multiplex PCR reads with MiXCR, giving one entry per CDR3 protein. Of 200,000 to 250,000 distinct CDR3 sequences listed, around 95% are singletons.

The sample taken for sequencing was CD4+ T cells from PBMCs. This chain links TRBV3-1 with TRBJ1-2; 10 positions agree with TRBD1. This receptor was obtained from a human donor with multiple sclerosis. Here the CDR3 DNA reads TGTGCCAGCAGCCACTCCGGACAGGGGGGTGATGGCTACACCTTC. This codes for CASSHSGQGGDGYTF.